The following is a T cell receptor beta chain sequence with its context. The method was immunoSEQ multiplex PCR; TCRdb's version includes in-frame clones alone and lacks a portion of them. The table shows about 57,000 clones, with roughly 80% occurring only once. Single viable CD3+CD4+CD8-CD45RO+ cells were sorted as the memory CD4+ T cells. The data were taken from a study of memory CD4+ T cells and cytomegalovirus serostatus. Study-wide background: Of the healthy Belgian adults, fewer than 10 were CMV seropositive and around 22 seronegative.

V lost 4 bases and J lost 4, with 5 bases in between. The length of the CDR3 is 12 residues. The germline gives CDR1 SEHNR, CDR2 FQNEAQ (reference sequence). The chain employs TRBV7-9 and TRBJ2-1; no definite D call. The sequenced sample consisted of memory CD4+ T cells from blood. This receptor was taken from an adult in good health and CMV-seronegative. CDR3 DNA: TGTGCCAGCAGCTCCGGGTACAATGAGCAGTTCTTC. This encodes CASSSGYNEQFF.